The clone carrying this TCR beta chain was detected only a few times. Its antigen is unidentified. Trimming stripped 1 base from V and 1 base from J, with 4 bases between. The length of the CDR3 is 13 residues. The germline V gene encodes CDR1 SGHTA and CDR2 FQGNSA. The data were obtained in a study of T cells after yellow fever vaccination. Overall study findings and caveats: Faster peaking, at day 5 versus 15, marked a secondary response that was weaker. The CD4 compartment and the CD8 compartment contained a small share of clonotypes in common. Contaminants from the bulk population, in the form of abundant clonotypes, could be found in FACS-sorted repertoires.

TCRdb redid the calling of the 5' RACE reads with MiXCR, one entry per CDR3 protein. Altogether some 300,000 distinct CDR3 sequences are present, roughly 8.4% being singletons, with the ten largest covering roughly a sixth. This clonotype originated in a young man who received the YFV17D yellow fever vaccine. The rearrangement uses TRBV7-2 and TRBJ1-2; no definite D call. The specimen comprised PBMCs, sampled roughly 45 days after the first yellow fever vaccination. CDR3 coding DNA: TGTGCCAGCAGCTTAGTGATTAACTATGGCTACACCTTC. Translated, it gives CASSLVINYGYTF.